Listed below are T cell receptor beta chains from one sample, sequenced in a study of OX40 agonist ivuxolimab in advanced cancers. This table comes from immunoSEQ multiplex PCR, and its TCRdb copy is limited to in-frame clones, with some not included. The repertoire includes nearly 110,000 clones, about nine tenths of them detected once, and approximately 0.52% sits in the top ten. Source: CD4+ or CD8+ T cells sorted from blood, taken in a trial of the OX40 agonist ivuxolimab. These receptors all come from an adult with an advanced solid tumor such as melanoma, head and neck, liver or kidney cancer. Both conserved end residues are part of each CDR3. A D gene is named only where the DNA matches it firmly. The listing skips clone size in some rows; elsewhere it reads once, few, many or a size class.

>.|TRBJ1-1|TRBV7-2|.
TGTGCCAGCAGCTTAGAGGGGATTAGTTGGGGTTGGAGCACTGAAGCTTTCTTT
CASSLEGISWGWSTEAFF
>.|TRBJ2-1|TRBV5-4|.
TGTGCCAGCAGCTTAACAGTTAGCGACAATGAGCAGTTCTTC
CASSLTVSDNEQFF
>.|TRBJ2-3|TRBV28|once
TGTGCCAGCAGTTTTCAACCCCTGATGGATACGCAGTATTTT
CASSFQPLMDTQYF
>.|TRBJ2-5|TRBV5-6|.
TGTGCCAGCAGCTTGTCGTCGGAGACCCAGTACTTC
CASSLSSETQYF
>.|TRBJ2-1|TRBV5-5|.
TGTGCCAGCAGCTTACAGGGTGCCTACAATGAGCAGTTCTTC
CASSLQGAYNEQFF
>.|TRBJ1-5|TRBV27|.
TGTGCCAGCAGTTCGGAACGGGCAGTCGCTCAGCCCCAGCATTTT
CASSSERAVAQPQHF
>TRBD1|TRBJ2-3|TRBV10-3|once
TGTGCCATCAGTATCCCGGGACAGGGAAGCACAGATACGCAGTATTTT
CAISIPGQGSTDTQYF
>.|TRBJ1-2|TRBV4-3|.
TGCGCCAGCAGCCAAGATTTAAGATACTATGGCTACACCTTC
CASSQDLRYYGYTF
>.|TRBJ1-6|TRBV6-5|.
TGTGCCAGCAGTTACTCGTCGGGTCTTCTGACCCTCCACTTT
CASSYSSGLLTLHF
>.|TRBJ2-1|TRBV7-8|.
TGTGCCAGCAGCATTCTCGACGGCTACTCCTACAATGAGCAGTTCTTC
CASSILDGYSYNEQFF
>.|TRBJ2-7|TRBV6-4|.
TGTGCCATACCCTCCGGGCCGAGCTCCTACGAGCAGTACTTC
CAIPSGPSSYEQYF
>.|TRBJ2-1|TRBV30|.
TGTGCCTGGAGTGTCAGGTTGCCTTTGTTCTTC
CAWSVRLPLFF
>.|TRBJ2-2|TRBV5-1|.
TGCGCCAGCAGCTTGGGGGACAAAGGAGGGGAGCTGTTTTTT
CASSLGDKGGELFF
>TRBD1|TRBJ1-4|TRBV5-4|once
TGTGCCAGCAGCCCGGGACAGGGTAATGAAAAACTGTTTTTT
CASSPGQGNEKLFF
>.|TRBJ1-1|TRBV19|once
TGTGCCAGTAGTCTCGGGTGGAGGGAGGTCACTGAAGCTTTCTTT
CASSLGWREVTEAFF
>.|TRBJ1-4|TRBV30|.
TGTGCCTGGAGTGTTGGTTATGAAAAACTGTTTTTT
CAWSVGYEKLFF
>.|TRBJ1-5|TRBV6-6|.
TGTGCCAGCAGTTACTCCAGGGGTGGAGGCAATCAGCCCCAGCATTTT
CASSYSRGGGNQPQHF